This entry concerns a single T cell receptor beta chain. This receptor's antigen is unknown. No clone much larger than this one lies a single base away; base qualities are absent. Sequenced using an Illumina HiSeq 2500. Quantitative 5'-RACE with molecular barcodes was used to prepare TCR beta libraries. The original pipeline was this. A new computational method, built on a probabilistic model of VDJ rearrangement, was used to identify disease-linked TCR variants. TCRdb applied fastp at Q25 and MiXCR to the public reads, then kept only in-frame beta chains. Identical CDR3 protein sequences are pooled into one entry, listed with their most common genes and DNA. The V and J calls reflect TCRdb's pipeline rather than the authors' work. Counted in this sample were 200,000 or so distinct CDR3 sequences; over 10% of them appeared once. 11% of the sample comes from the top ten. The data stem from a study of CD8 T cells in ankylosing spondylitis (TCRdb year 2017). Context from the whole study: T cell receptor beta repertoires were profiled in healthy donors and ankylosing spondylitis patients so that disease-linked TCR variants could be found. The whole study cohort included under 140 healthy donors and around 24 ankylosing spondylitis patients. Peripheral blood was sampled, and synovial fluid was also collected from ankylosing spondylitis patients.

Relative to germline, V is 6 bases shorter and J is 4 bases shorter, with 15 bases between their ends. The germline V gene (reference sequence) supplies CDR1 MNHEY and CDR2 SMNVEV. The CDR3 spans 14 residues, from the cysteine through the phenylalanine. Here the CDR3 DNA is all that survives: 42 bases in frame from base 1. What the authors observed across the whole study: A CD8+ phenotype was shown by the disease-linked clones, which were found at relatively low frequencies in peripheral blood. Blood from ankylosing spondylitis patients appeared to be characterized by a TCR beta motif made up of several highly homologous amino acid variants. The disease-linked clones were reported to be significantly enriched in matched synovial fluid samples from ankylosing spondylitis patients. Some motif variants were previously reported in synovial fluid and blood of reactive arthritis patients, suggesting common disease-initiation mechanisms.

The sample was blood, either unsorted or a sorted T cell fraction (not recorded which). The chain is assembled from TRBV27 and TRBJ1-2, with no confident D gene call. The receptor was derived from a female donor with ankylosing spondylitis or in good health (not recorded which). The CDR3 corresponds to CASSRLSVGYGYTF. The base sequence is TGTGCCAGCAGCCGTTTATCGGTGGGCTATGGCTACACCTTC.